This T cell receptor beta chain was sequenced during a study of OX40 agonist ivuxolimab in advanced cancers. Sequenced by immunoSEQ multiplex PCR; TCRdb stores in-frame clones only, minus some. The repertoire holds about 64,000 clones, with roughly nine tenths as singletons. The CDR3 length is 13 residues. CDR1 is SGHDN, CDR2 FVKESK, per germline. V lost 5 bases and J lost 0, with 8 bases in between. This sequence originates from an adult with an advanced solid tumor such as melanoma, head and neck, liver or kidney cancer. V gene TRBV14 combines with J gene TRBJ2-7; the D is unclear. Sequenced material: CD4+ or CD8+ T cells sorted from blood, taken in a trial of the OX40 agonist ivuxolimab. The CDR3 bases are TGTGCCAGCAGCACAACACACTCCTACGAGCAGTACTTC. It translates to CASSTTHSYEQYF. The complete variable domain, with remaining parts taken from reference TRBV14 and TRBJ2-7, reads EAGVTQFPSHSVIEKGQTVTLRCDPISGHDNLYWYRRVMGKEIKFLLHFVKESKQDESGMPNNRFLAERTGGTYSTLKVQPAELEDSGVYFCASSTTHSYEQYFGPGTRLTVT.